This T cell receptor beta chain is from a study of shared clonotypes between healthy human individuals. Clones were read by immunoSEQ multiplex PCR, and TCRdb kept only the in-frame ones, dropping some. The sample contains about 2 million clones, about 95% of which appear only once. The CDR3 length is 11 residues. Trimming took 8 bases from V and 5 from J, leaving 9 bases between them. Germline-derived CDR1 and CDR2 are SEHNR and FQNEAQ (reference sequence). CD8 cells classed as naive were CD45RO-negative and positively selected for CCR7, excluding terminally differentiated effector memory CD45RA+ cells. Remarks on this clone: Antigen specificity is unknown.

The study's findings and limits: Generation probabilities of non-shared clonotypes were lower (relative to those shared by all four donors).

The sequenced material came from naive CD8+ T cells sorted from blood. This chain links TRBV7-9 with TRBJ1-1; TRBD1 is a possible D gene (6 bases). The TCR originated in a man younger than 35 in good health. CDR3 nucleotide sequence: TGTGCCAGCGAGGGGGGAACTGAAGCTTTCTTT. Its protein is CASEGGTEAFF.